Following are 2 T cell receptor beta chains from one sample sequenced in a study of shared clonotypes between healthy human individuals (dated by TCRdb to about 2020). The library was generated by the immunoSEQ multiplex PCR assay. The immuneACCESS repertoire file appears here via TCRdb, limited to in-frame rearrangements. These files lack a portion of the clones; in checked studies, under half of the deficit traces to unresolved V genes, and the cause of the others is not known. This sample is represented by hundreds of thousands of clones; about 74% of them were singletons. The ten largest clones take up more than 1.5% of the sample. The sequencing sample was made of memory CD4+ T cells sorted from blood. The cell subset or site label of this sample denotes: CD45RA-negative fraction. The receptors were sampled from a young woman in good health.

This chain uses TRBV27 with TRBJ2-1; 7 positions match TRBD2. In germline, CDR1 is MNHEY, CDR2 SMNVEV (reference sequence). With V trimmed by 7 bases and J by 3 bases, 9 bases remained unmatched. The CDR3 consists of 15 residues. CDR3 region: CASTLGAGRYNEQFF. The CDR3 bases are TGTGCCAGCACCCTGGGAGCGGGACGCTACAATGAGCAGTTCTTC.

The chain carries TRBV29-1 and TRBJ1-1; 8 bases align to TRBD1. The V and J ends lost 7 bases and 5 bases, in that order; junction bases with no gene match: 6. CDR3 length: 12 residues. CDR1 is SQVTM, CDR2 ANQGSEA, per germline. The CDR3 DNA follows: TGCAGCGCCGATACAGGGGGGACTGAAGCTTTCTTT. It is translated as CSADTGGTEAFF.